These T cell receptor beta chains were read from a single sample in a study of control samples from healthy donors and cancer patients. Libraries were prepared by immunoSEQ multiplex PCR; TCRdb keeps only in-frame clonotypes and omits some of them. Among 35,000 to 55,000 clones listed, over 75% were seen once. Sequencing was performed on PBMCs. All receptors come from a woman in her sixties with lung cancer. The CDR3 runs from the conserved cysteine through the conserved F or W. Fields, in order: CDR3 DNA, CDR3 protein, J gene, D gene, V gene, clone size. D genes are given only for firm matches. For some rows the clone size is stated as once, few or many, or as a class when expanded; others skip it.

TGTGCCAGTGGGCAGGTGAACACTGAAGCTTTCTTT	CASGQVNTEAFF	TRBJ1-1	.	TRBV9	.
TGTGTCAGAAGTCTCCCTGGGCTAGCGGGGACCAGCTCCTACAATGAGCAGTTCTTC	CVRSLPGLAGTSSYNEQFF	TRBJ2-1	.	TRBV7-5	.
TGTGCCAGCAGTTCTCTGCAGGGTGGAAATGAAAAACTGTTTTTT	CASSSLQGGNEKLFF	TRBJ1-4	.	TRBV28	.
TGCGCCAGCAGCTCGACAGGGAGGTCGGGCTACACCTTC	CASSSTGRSGYTF	TRBJ1-2	TRBD1	TRBV5-1	.
TGCGCCAGCAGCTTACAGGGTAACTCTGGAAACACCATATATTTT	CASSLQGNSGNTIYF	TRBJ1-3	.	TRBV5-1	.
TGTGCCAGCAGTGGAGTTGGACAGGGGTTCACTGAAGCTTTCTTT	CASSGVGQGFTEAFF	TRBJ1-1	TRBD1	TRBV2	.
TGTGCCAGCAGTGTTCCGGGGGCCGGCTCCCAAGAGACCCAGTACTTC	CASSVPGAGSQETQYF	TRBJ2-5	.	TRBV2	.
TGTGCCAGCAGGCACATTGGGGGCATGGTTGGCTACACCTTC	CASRHIGGMVGYTF	TRBJ1-2	.	TRBV5-5	once
TGTGCCACCAGTGATAGGACGGATCACTCCTACGAGCAGTACTTC	CATSDRTDHSYEQYF	TRBJ2-7	.	TRBV24-1	.
TGTGCCAGCAGCCAAGAGTTAGGGGCGGGCTACACCTTC	CASSQELGAGYTF	TRBJ1-2	.	TRBV4-2	once
TGTGCCAGCAGCGGGACTAGCGGAGTTAATGAGCAGTACTTC	CASSGTSGVNEQYF	TRBJ2-7	TRBD2	TRBV6-5	.
TGTGCCACCAGTGAGGCCGGGACTCCCGGGCGTGGCTACACCTTC	CATSEAGTPGRGYTF	TRBJ1-2	.	TRBV24-1	.
TGTGCCAGCAGTTACCGCCTGGCGGGAGTCAGCTACAATGAGCAGTTCTTC	CASSYRLAGVSYNEQFF	TRBJ2-1	TRBD2	TRBV6-2/TRBV6-3	.
TGTGCCAGCAGCCAAAATTCACGCCAAGAGACCCAGTACTTC	CASSQNSRQETQYF	TRBJ2-5	.	TRBV4-2	.
TGTGCCAGCAGCTTATTCGGGACAGGGGGCAACGAGCAGTACTTC	CASSLFGTGGNEQYF	TRBJ2-7	TRBD1	TRBV7-2	.
TGCGCCAGCAGTGAACAGGGGGCAGCCTACGTGGGTGAGCAGTTCTTC	CASSEQGAAYVGEQFF	TRBJ2-1	TRBD1	TRBV10-1	.
TGCGCCAGCAGCCAAGCGTCAGCAACTAATGAAAAACTGTTTTTT	CASSQASATNEKLFF	TRBJ1-4	.	TRBV4-1	.
TGTGCCAGCAGTCTGACCGGGGGTAAACCTTTGGGTAATGAGCAGTTCTTC	CASSLTGGKPLGNEQFF	TRBJ2-1	.	TRBV27	.
TGTGCCAGCAGCGAGGGACGGCCTAGCACCGGGGAGCTGTTTTTT	CASSEGRPSTGELFF	TRBJ2-2	.	TRBV9	.
TGTGCCTGGCTATGGGGGAAGGACACTGAAGCTTTCTTT	CAWLWGKDTEAFF	TRBJ1-1	.	TRBV30	.
TGTGCCAGCAGCCCACAGGGGGCCGACGAGCAGTACTTC	CASSPQGADEQYF	TRBJ2-7	TRBD1	TRBV5-6	few
TGTGCCAGCAGTTTTGGCAGGGTACGAGAGACCCAGTACTTC	CASSFGRVRETQYF	TRBJ2-5	.	TRBV28	.
TGTGCCAGTAGTACCCCCGGGACAGCGCACAATGAGCAGTTCTTC	CASSTPGTAHNEQFF	TRBJ2-1	TRBD1	TRBV19	once
TGCAGCGTTGAAGTTCAAGAGACCTACTATGGCTACACCTTC	CSVEVQETYYGYTF	TRBJ1-2	.	TRBV29-1	.
TGCAGCGTTCGTCTCCGCGGGACTAGCGCCTCCTACGAGCAGTACTTC	CSVRLRGTSASYEQYF	TRBJ2-7	TRBD2	TRBV29-1	.
TGTGCCAGCAGCCGACGAACTTACTCTGGAAACACCATATATTTT	CASSRRTYSGNTIYF	TRBJ1-3	.	TRBV3-1/TRBV3-2	few
TGTGCCAGCAGACTCAACACCCGAGACCTCTACACCTTC	CASRLNTRDLYTF	TRBJ1-2	.	TRBV11-2	once
TGTGCCTGGAGTGCAGGGGATGAAAAACTGTTTTTT	CAWSAGDEKLFF	TRBJ1-4	.	TRBV30	.
TGCGCCAGCAGTGAAGGGGTCAATCAGCCCCAGCATTTT	CASSEGVNQPQHF	TRBJ1-5	.	TRBV5-1	.
TGTGCCAGCAGCCTCGGGGGAAGTGGAAACATTCAGTACTTC	CASSLGGSGNIQYF	TRBJ2-4	.	TRBV28	.
TGTGCCAGTAACAGGGCCGGGGATCAGCCCCAGCATTTT	CASNRAGDQPQHF	TRBJ1-5	.	TRBV19	.
TGTGCCAGCAGCTTGGTGTTGGAGTGGCCCGGGAACCTAGAGACCCAGTACTTC	CASSLVLEWPGNLETQYF	TRBJ2-5	.	TRBV5-4	.
TGTGCCAGTAGCATTCCAGGCGCCAAGCAGTACTTC	CASSIPGAKQYF	TRBJ2-7	.	TRBV19	once